The clone carrying this T cell receptor (beta chain) occurred many times. The data belong to a study of human T cells and chemical hapten exposure. Overall study: The scalp of each patient received a weekly diphenylcyclopropenone dose for the full approximately 26-week study.

Time point: pre-sensitization, week 0. Treatment meaning: therapeutic diphenylcyclopropenone sensitization with weekly scalp DPC. In TCRdb, the RACE reads were re-called with MiXCR into one record per CDR3 protein. This table holds about 42,000 distinct CDR3 sequences, roughly an eighth found once. This TCR derives from a woman in her 30s with alopecia areata. Some clones in this sample may be carry-over from other donors' samples. The starting material was whole blood, obtained in connection with sensitization to the hapten diphenylcyclopropenone (DPC).

CDR3 in amino acids: CASSYKGPTPESNQPQHF. Here the CDR3 DNA reads TGTGCCAGCAGCTATAAGGGGCCAACCCCTGAGAGCAATCAGCCCCAGCATTTT. The chain joins TRBV7-7 to TRBJ1-5, with D possibly TRBD1 on 5 matching bases. The CDR3 is 18 amino acids. Germline-derived CDR1 and CDR2 are SSHAT and FNYEAQ (reference sequence). V dropped 4 bases and J dropped 1 base, with 20 bases sitting between them.